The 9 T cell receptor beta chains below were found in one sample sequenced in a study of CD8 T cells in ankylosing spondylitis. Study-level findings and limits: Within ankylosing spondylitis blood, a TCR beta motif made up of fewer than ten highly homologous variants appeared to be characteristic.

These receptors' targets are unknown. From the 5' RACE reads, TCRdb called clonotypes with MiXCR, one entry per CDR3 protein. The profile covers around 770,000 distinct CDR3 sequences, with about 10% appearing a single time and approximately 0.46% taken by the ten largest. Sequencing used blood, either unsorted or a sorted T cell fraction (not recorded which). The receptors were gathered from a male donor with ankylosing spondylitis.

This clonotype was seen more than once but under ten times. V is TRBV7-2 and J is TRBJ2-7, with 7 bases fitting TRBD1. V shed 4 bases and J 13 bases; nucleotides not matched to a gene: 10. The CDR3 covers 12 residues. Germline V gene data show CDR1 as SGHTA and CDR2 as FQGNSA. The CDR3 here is CASSSTDRIEYF. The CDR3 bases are TGTGCCAGCAGCTCGACGGACAGGATTGAATACTTC.

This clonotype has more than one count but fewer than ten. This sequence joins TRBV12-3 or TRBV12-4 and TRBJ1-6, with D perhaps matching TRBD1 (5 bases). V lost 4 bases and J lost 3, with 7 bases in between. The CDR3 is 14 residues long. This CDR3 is CASSSTDYNSPLHF. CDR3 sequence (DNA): TGTGCCAGCAGTTCGACAGACTATAATTCACCCCTCCACTTT.

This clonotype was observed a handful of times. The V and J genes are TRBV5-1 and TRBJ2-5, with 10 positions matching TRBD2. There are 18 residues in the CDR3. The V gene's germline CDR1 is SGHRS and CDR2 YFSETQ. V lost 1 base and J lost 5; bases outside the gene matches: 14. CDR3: CASSLRPSGSTLGETQYF. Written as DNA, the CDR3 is TGCGCCAGCAGCTTGAGGCCTAGCGGGAGCACTCTCGGGGAGACCCAGTACTTC.

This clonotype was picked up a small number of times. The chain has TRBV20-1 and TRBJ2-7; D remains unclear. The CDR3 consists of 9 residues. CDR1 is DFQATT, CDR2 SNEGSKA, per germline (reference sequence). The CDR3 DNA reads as TGCCGTCCAGGCTACGAGCAGTACTTC. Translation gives CRPGYEQYF.

Here the CDR3 reads CASRLGQAANTEAFF. The DNA of the CDR3 is TGTGCCAGCAGACTGGGACAGGCGGCGAACACTGAAGCTTTCTTT. The rearrangement links TRBV6-1 to TRBJ1-1; 8 bases line up with TRBD1. The V gene's germline CDR1 is MNHNS and CDR2 SASEGT. This CDR3 is 15 amino acids long. Trimming took 6 bases from V and 1 from J; bases not matched to a gene: 7.

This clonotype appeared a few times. CDR3: CSALPGLAGLSYEQYF. CDR3 nucleotide sequence: TGCAGTGCTCTCCCGGGACTAGCGGGGCTCTCCTACGAGCAGTACTTC. The rearrangement uses TRBV20-1 and TRBJ2-7, with TRBD2 matching 13 bases. The CDR3 totals 16 residues. Germline loops: CDR1 DFQATT, CDR2 SNEGSKA (reference sequence). V gave up 5 bases and J gave up 0 bases; unmatched junction bases: 7.

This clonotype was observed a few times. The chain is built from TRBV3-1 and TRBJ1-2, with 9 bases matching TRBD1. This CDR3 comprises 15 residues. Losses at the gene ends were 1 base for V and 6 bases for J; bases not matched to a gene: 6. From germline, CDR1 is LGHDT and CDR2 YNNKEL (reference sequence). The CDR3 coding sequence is TGTGCCAGCAGCCAAGCGACCGGGACAGGGAATGGCTACACCTTC. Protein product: CASSQATGTGNGYTF. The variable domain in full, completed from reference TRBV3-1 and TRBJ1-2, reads DTAVSQTPKYLVTQMGNDKSIKCEQNLGHDTMYWYKQDSKKFLKIMFSYNNKELIINETVPNRFSPKSPDKAHLNLHINSLELGDSAVYFCASSQATGTGNGYTFGSGTRLTVV.

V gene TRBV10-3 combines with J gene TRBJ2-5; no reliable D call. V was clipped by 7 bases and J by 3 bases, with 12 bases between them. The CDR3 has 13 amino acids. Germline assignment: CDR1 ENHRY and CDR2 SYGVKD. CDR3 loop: CAITSGGEETQYF. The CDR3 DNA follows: TGTGCCATCACCTCGGGCGGAGAAGAGACCCAGTACTTC.

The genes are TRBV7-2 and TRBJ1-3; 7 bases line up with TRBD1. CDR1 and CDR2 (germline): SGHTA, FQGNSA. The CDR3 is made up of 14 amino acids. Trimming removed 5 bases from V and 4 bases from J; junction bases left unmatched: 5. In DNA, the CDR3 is TGTGCCAGCAGCAAGACAGGGACGGGAAACACCATATATTTT. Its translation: CASSKTGTGNTIYF.